The 10 T cell receptor beta chains presented below share a single source sample, sequenced in a study of graft-versus-host responses after intestinal transplantation. The authors processed graft tissue to release intraepithelial and lamina propria lymphocytes. Produced via immunoSEQ multiplex PCR; TCRdb's table is partial and in-frame only. The table includes 60,000 to 70,000 clones, about nine tenths detected once. Sequences were derived from ileum tissue, sampled 350 to 400 days after transplant. The receptors originated from a human patient who received an intestinal transplant, so some T cells may come from the graft donor.

The chain carries TRBV18 and TRBJ2-7, with TRBD1 matching 10 bases. With 3 bases clipped from V and 5 bases from J, the junction kept 7 bases outside the gene matches. From germline, CDR1 is KGHSH and CDR2 LQKENI. The CDR3 is 15 amino acids. CDR3 sequence (DNA): TGTGCCAGCTCACCGCAGGACAGGGGGAGAGACGAGCAGTACTTC. This gives the protein CASSPQDRGRDEQYF.

The chain employs TRBV9 and TRBJ2-2; 7 bases match TRBD2. The ends lost 3 bases at V and 6 bases at J; junction bases unmatched: 5. The length of the CDR3 is 14 residues. Germline-derived CDR1 and CDR2 are SGDLS and YYNGEE. For the CDR3, the DNA is TGTGCCAGCAGCGAAGAAGCGGGACCCGGGGAGCTGTTTTTT. Encoded protein: CASSEEAGPGELFF.

V is TRBV6-1 and J is TRBJ1-5; D gene unclear. The V end lost 1 base, the J end lost 7 bases, and 5 bases lay between the germline ends. The CDR3 is 12 amino acids. Looked up from germline, CDR1 is MNHNS and CDR2 is SASEGT. The CDR3 protein is CASSEGGQPQHF. The CDR3 DNA is TGTGCCAGCAGTGAAGGGGGACAGCCCCAGCATTTT.

V is TRBV29-1 and J is TRBJ1-2; D might be TRBD1 (5 bases). V was trimmed by 6 bases and J by 3 bases, leaving 11 bases between them. The germline gives CDR1 SQVTM, CDR2 ANQGSEA. This CDR3 comprises 12 residues. CDR3 sequence: CSVVGLYYGYTF. The DNA of the CDR3 is TGCAGCGTGGTGGGGCTCTACTATGGCTACACCTTC.

The V call is TRBV5-4, the J call TRBJ1-1; 7 positions agree with TRBD1. After removal of 0 bases from V and 5 bases from J, the junction contained 4 bases not matched to a gene. CDR3 length equals 14 residues. Per germline, CDR1 SGHNT and CDR2 YYREEE (reference sequence). In DNA, the CDR3 is TGTGCCAGCAGCTTGGGACAGGGTTGGACTGAAGCTTTCTTT. This translates into CASSLGQGWTEAFF.

The chain links TRBV6-6 to TRBJ2-7; unclear D gene. The length of the CDR3 is 14 residues. Germline CDR1 MNHNY, CDR2 SVGAGI (reference sequence). Deletions cut 0 bases from V and 1 base from J, with 7 bases between. CDR3 sequence reads: CASSYSGPSYEQYF. The DNA for the CDR3 is TGTGCCAGCAGTTACTCAGGCCCATCCTACGAGCAGTACTTC.

This chain uses TRBV28 with TRBJ2-3; 8 bases are a match to TRBD1. The CDR3 runs to 19 residues. Germline V CDR1 and CDR2: MDHEN, SYDVKM. V dropped 2 bases and J dropped 5; count of bases not matched to a gene: 18. This chain's CDR3 is CASSLAKVGDRGSGDTQYF. CDR3 in DNA: TGTGCCAGCAGTTTAGCGAAAGTGGGAGACAGGGGAAGTGGAGATACGCAGTATTTT.

A single count supports this clone. This CDR3 reads CASSQTGEQFF. The CDR3 DNA is TGTGCCAGCAGCCAGACTGGGGAGCAGTTCTTC. This chain connects TRBV6-5 to TRBJ2-1; no reliable D call. V was trimmed by 6 bases and J by 10 bases, leaving 10 bases between them. CDR1 and CDR2 from the germline V gene are MNHEY and SVGAGI. The CDR3 is 11 amino acids.

V and J are TRBV9 and TRBJ1-6, with 11 bases aligning to TRBD1. The V gene's germline CDR1 is SGDLS and CDR2 YYNGEE. Trimming removed 5 bases from V and 5 bases from J; junction bases left unmatched: 6. There are 16 residues in the CDR3. The CDR3 nucleotides read TGTGCCAGCAGTTATGGACAGGGGGCGGATAATTCACCCCTCCACTTT. Amino acids: CASSYGQGADNSPLHF. The variable domain in full, with the rest retrieved from reference TRBV9 and TRBJ1-6, is DSGVTQTPKHLITATGQRVTLRCSPRSGDLSVYWYQQSLDQGLQFLIQYYNGEERAKGNILERFSAQQFPDLHSELNLSSLELGDSALYFCASSYGQGADNSPLHFGNGTRLTVT.

A single count supports this clone. The chain uses TRBV27 and TRBJ1-1; 8 bases agree with TRBD1. J gave up 6 bases and V 5 bases, and 2 bases lay outside the gene matches. In germline, CDR1 is MNHEY, CDR2 SMNVEV (reference sequence). The CDR3 length is 12 residues. CDR3 nucleotide sequence: TGTGCCAGCAGTCCGACAGGGGCTGAAGCTTTCTTT. Translation gives CASSPTGAEAFF.